This note documents a single TCR beta chain sequence. This record belongs to a study of blood T cell repertoires in COVID-19. Study details: Some COVID-19 samples were acute and others convalescent; all came from the United States, Italy and Spain. T cells, B-cell-depleted T cells, or PBMCs provided the cDNA or gDNA that served as material.

The CDR3 sequence is 13 residues long. The germline V and J ends were trimmed by 1 base and 4 bases, with 7 bases remaining between them. Germline CDR1 is LGHNA and CDR2 is YNFKEQ. Under the authors' procedure: Nucleated cell counts were estimated from reference gene primer amplification. Here immunoSEQ multiplex PCR was the method, and the copy in TCRdb shows in-frame clones only, minus some. V and J calls plus clone size are reproduced from that table; the DNA served to infer D and trimming. The table lists about 170,000 clones, about 86% of them singletons. This chain connects TRBV4-2 to TRBJ1-1; D gene uncertain. Sequenced: peripheral blood. The TCR comes from a woman in her 70s who had recovered from COVID-19. The CDR3 here is CASSQGAPTEAFF. The CDR3 DNA reads TGTGCCAGCAGCCAAGGGGCCCCCACTGAAGCTTTCTTT.